What follows are 17 T cell receptor beta chains derived from one specimen sequenced in a study of shared clonotypes between healthy human individuals. Assay used: immunoSEQ multiplex PCR; TCRdb lists only in-frame clones, some missing. In the table there are approximately 1,500,000 clones, 95% to 99% of which are singletons. The specimen sequenced was naive CD4+ T cells sorted from blood. Regarding subset: CD45RA+ positively selected. These receptors originate from a man aged 25-45 years in good health.

This sequence joins TRBV27 and TRBJ1-1; TRBD1 is a possible D gene (6 bases). V was cut by 3 bases and J by 3 bases, with 8 bases left in between. Germline assignment: CDR1 MNHEY and CDR2 SMNVEV (reference sequence). The CDR3 spans 13 residues. The CDR3 is CASSLGADTEAFF. As DNA, the CDR3 is TGTGCCAGCAGTTTGGGGGCGGACACTGAAGCTTTCTTT.

Comments on this clone: Other DNA sequences in the same sample also yield this CDR3. The chain has TRBV5-4 and TRBJ2-6; tentative D call: TRBD1 (5 bases). The CDR3 covers 17 residues. The V and J ends lost 0 bases and 0 bases respectively, with 10 bases between them. Germline V gives CDR1 SGHNT, CDR2 YYREEE (reference sequence). Here the CDR3 reads CASSLAAGFSGANVLTF. CDR3 bases: TGTGCCAGCAGCTTGGCTGCAGGGTTCTCTGGGGCCAACGTCCTGACTTTC.

The gene calls are TRBV5-4 and TRBJ2-2; tentatively, D is TRBD1 (6 bases). The CDR3 extends over 14 amino acids. CDR1 and CDR2 (germline): SGHNT, YYREEE (reference sequence). Trimming left V 3 bases short and J 6 bases short, with 12 bases between. The chain's CDR3 is CASSSTNRAGELFF. The CDR3 DNA sequence: TGTGCCAGCAGCTCCACTAACAGGGCCGGGGAGCTGTTTTTT.

The gene calls are TRBV18 and TRBJ1-5, with a tentative D call TRBD1 (6 bases). Germline V gene sequence: CDR1 KGHSH, CDR2 LQKENI. The CDR3 spans 14 residues. Trimming took off 5 bases at V and 5 bases at J, with 13 bases between the two ends. CDR3 DNA: TGTGCCAGCTCAGGCCCACAGGGATATCAGCCCCAGCATTTT. Translating it yields CASSGPQGYQPQHF.

CDR3 nucleotides: TGCGCCAGCAGCTCCCCTGGAACCGCCGGGGGCTCTGGGGCCAACGTCCTGACTTTC. Translating gives CASSSPGTAGGSGANVLTF. The rearrangement links TRBV5-1 to TRBJ2-6; tentatively, D is TRBD2 (6 bases). Trimming removed 3 bases at V and 0 bases at J, with 19 bases between. Germline V CDR1 and CDR2: SGHRS, YFSETQ. There are 19 residues in the CDR3.

This sequence joins TRBV2 and TRBJ1-3, with D possibly being TRBD1 (5 bases). Trimming removed 1 base at V and 15 bases at J, with 16 bases between. The CDR3 is 13 amino acids. Per germline, CDR1 SNHLY and CDR2 FYNNEI. The CDR3 nucleotides are TGTGCCAGCAGTGAAGACTCCGCCAGGGTCAGATATTTT. Its protein is CASSEDSARVRYF.

The chain couples TRBV19 to TRBJ2-2; tentatively, D is TRBD1 (6 bases). Per the germline V gene, CDR1 is LNHDA and CDR2 is SQIVND (reference sequence). The V end was cut by 2 bases, the J end by 4 bases, with 14 bases between. CDR3 length: 16 residues. The CDR3 here is CASSIRADRSTGELFF. CDR3 coding DNA: TGTGCCAGTAGTATAAGGGCCGACAGGAGCACCGGGGAGCTGTTTTTT.

The chain employs TRBV18 and TRBJ1-1; D remains ambiguous. The CDR3 has 13 amino acids. The V end lost 8 bases, the J end lost 1 base, and 11 bases lay between the germline ends. The V gene's germline CDR1 is KGHSH and CDR2 LQKENI. CDR3 nucleotides: TGTGCCAGCACGCCCGACCGGAACACTGAAGCTTTCTTT. It encodes CASTPDRNTEAFF. The full variable domain, in which reference TRBV18 and TRBJ1-1 provide the parts outside the CDR3, is NAGVMQNPRHLVRRRGQEARLRCSPMKGHSHVYWYRQLPEEGLKFMVYLQKENIIDESGMPKERFSAEFPKEGPSILRIQQVVRGDSAAYFCASTPDRNTEAFFGQGTRLTVV.

The chain is built from TRBV5-5 and TRBJ2-1; D is possibly TRBD2 (6 bases). V dropped 0 bases and J dropped 8 bases, with 18 bases sitting between them. The germline V gene encodes CDR1 SGHKS and CDR2 YYEKEE (reference sequence). The CDR3 has 16 residues. CDR3 amino acids: CASSLVGSGSPDEQFF. CDR3 sequence (DNA): TGTGCCAGCAGCTTGGTAGGTAGCGGAAGCCCGGATGAGCAGTTCTTC.

The chain has TRBV6-5 and TRBJ1-2; 8 bases align to TRBD1. Germline CDR1 MNHEY, CDR2 SVGAGI. V trimming: 6 bases; J trimming: 6 bases; junction bases outside the gene matches: 9. The CDR3 runs to 14 residues. DNA for the CDR3: TGTGCCAGCAGCCCGAACAGGGGGAGTAATGGCTACACCTTC. Amino acid sequence: CASSPNRGSNGYTF.

The gene calls are TRBV12-5 and TRBJ2-3; D is uncertain. In germline, CDR1 is LGHNT, CDR2 FRNRAP. V dropped 3 bases and J dropped 3 bases, with 7 bases sitting between them. This CDR3 has 13 residues. The CDR3 coding sequence is TGTGCTAGTGGTTTCTTGGGTACAGATACGCAGTATTTT. Its translation is CASGFLGTDTQYF.

This clone has just one count. This chain joins TRBV5-5 and TRBJ2-3; 11 positions agree with TRBD2. Trimming removed 2 bases from V and 7 bases from J; junction bases left unmatched: 9. Germline V lookup: CDR1 SGHKS, CDR2 YYEKEE (reference sequence). CDR3 length: 16 residues. The CDR3 sequence is CASSFSAVAGGNTQYF. CDR3 coding DNA: TGTGCCAGCAGCTTTTCGGCAGTAGCGGGAGGGAATACGCAGTATTTT. The variable domain in full, completed from reference TRBV5-5 and TRBJ2-3, reads DAGVTQSPTHLIKTRGQQVTLRCSPISGHKSVSWYQQVLGQGPQFIFQYYEKEERGRGNFPDRFSARQFPNYSSELNVNALLLGDSALYLCASSFSAVAGGNTQYFGPGTRLTVL.

CDR3 amino acids: CASSPSRDKNTEAFF. The CDR3 region has the DNA TGTGCCAGCAGCCCGTCCCGGGACAAGAACACTGAAGCTTTCTTT. The gene calls are TRBV7-2 and TRBJ1-1; tentative D call: TRBD1 (6 bases). Trimming left V 5 bases short and J 1 base short, with 14 bases between. The germline CDR1 and CDR2 sequences are SGHTA and FQGNSA. The CDR3 has 15 amino acids.

The CDR3 bases are TGCGCCAGCATAGTTGGACTATCAGTGGGTGAGCAGTTCTTC. Translating gives CASIVGLSVGEQFF. The chain recombines TRBV10-2 with TRBJ2-1; D might be TRBD2 (6 bases). Germline CDR1 is WSHSY and CDR2 is SAAADI. The CDR3 consists of 14 residues. Trimming shortened V by 7 bases and J by 9 bases, and 19 bases separated the two germline ends.

In nucleotides, the CDR3 is TGCGCCAGCAGCCCTTTCCCCTCACTCAGCTCCTACAATGAGCAGTTCTTC. Translating it yields CASSPFPSLSSYNEQFF. The chain combines TRBV4-1 with TRBJ2-1; D gene uncertain. The germline V gene has CDR1 MGHRA and CDR2 YSYEKL. With 4 bases removed from V and 0 bases from J, the gap between germline ends came to 16 bases. The CDR3 loop spans 17 amino acids.

The chain couples TRBV11-2 to TRBJ2-1; TRBD1 is a possible D gene (6 bases). V was shortened by 1 base and J by 8 bases, with 12 bases between the two germline ends. Looked up from germline, CDR1 is SGHAT and CDR2 is FQNNGV. The CDR3 contains 14 residues. For the CDR3, the DNA is TGTGCCAGCAGCTTAGGGCAGGGGAGCCATGAGCAGTTCTTC. Its protein product is CASSLGQGSHEQFF.

The rearrangement links TRBV12-2 to TRBJ2-2; TRBD2, the table's D call, lacks a check against the DNA. TRBV12-2 is assigned pseudogene status. The CDR3 extends over 18 amino acids. CDR3 DNA: TGTGCAAGTCGCTTAGCGAAGAGATGCGGCGCGAGGTCCGGGGAGCTGTTTTTT. Translating gives CASRLAKRCGARSGELFF.